A selection of T cell receptor beta chains follows, all from one sample in a study of cytomegalovirus exposure and HLA in healthy donors. Using immunoSEQ multiplex PCR, the repertoire was profiled, and TCRdb retains in-frame clones only, with some absent. Counted here are 150,000 to 200,000 clones, approximately 80% occurring once; the ten biggest clones make up 3.4%. The sample comprised PBMCs. These receptors were collected from a man in his forties in good health and CMV-seropositive. CDR3s include the opening cysteine and the closing phenylalanine or tryptophan. A D gene is named only where the DNA matches it firmly. Clone sizes are given selectively: once, few, many, or a class where the clone is expanded.

j_call,clone_size,v_call,d_call,cdr3_aa,cdr3_nt
TRBJ1-5,.,TRBV7-9,TRBD1,CASSPGQSSNQPQHF,TGTGCCAGCAGCCCGGGACAGTCTAGCAATCAGCCCCAGCATTTT
TRBJ2-7,.,TRBV7-8,TRBD1,CASSSGGTGGFEQYF,TGTGCCAGCAGCTCGGGGGGGACAGGGGGCTTCGAGCAGTACTTC
TRBJ2-3,.,TRBV7-6,TRBD2,CASSLNAGGTDTQYF,TGTGCCAGCAGCTTAAACGCGGGAGGAACAGATACGCAGTATTTT
TRBJ2-2,.,TRBV11-3,TRBD1,CASSNRGAVETGELFF,TGTGCCAGCAGTAACAGGGGGGCGGTTGAGACCGGGGAGCTGTTTTTT
TRBJ2-7,.,TRBV7-9,.,CASSLAIGRVYEQYF,TGTGCCAGCAGCTTAGCAATAGGGCGGGTCTACGAGCAGTACTTC
TRBJ2-1,.,TRBV28,.,CASSDGLRNEQFF,TGTGCCAGCAGCGACGGACTTAGGAATGAGCAGTTCTTC
TRBJ2-2,once,TRBV2,TRBD2,CASSERRAGGYSGELFF,TGTGCCAGCAGTGAACGGCGGGCGGGGGGGTACAGCGGGGAGCTGTTTTTT
TRBJ1-1,.,TRBV7-6,.,CASSLGGGWAEAFF,TGTGCCAGCAGCTTAGGCGGGGGGTGGGCTGAAGCTTTCTTT
TRBJ2-7,.,TRBV28,TRBD2,CASSRRLAGGYEQYF,TGTGCCAGCAGTCGGAGACTAGCGGGAGGCTACGAGCAGTACTTC
TRBJ2-6,.,TRBV7-9,.,CASSLAGGGGANVLTF,TGTGCCAGCAGCTTAGCGGGAGGAGGTGGGGCCAACGTCCTGACTTTC
TRBJ2-7,.,TRBV6-5,.,CASRRDIHYEQYF,TGTGCCAGCAGGAGGGACATACACTACGAGCAGTACTTC